This TCR beta chain was sequenced in a study of T-cell memory formation after mild COVID-19. On the study more broadly: Among the donors, TCR clusters were largely specific to each donor.

V shed 3 bases, J shed 6 bases, and the junction held 9 bases outside the gene matches. The CDR3 sequence is 15 residues long. Germline V lookup: CDR1 MNHEY, CDR2 SVGAGI. This clonotype was found many times. Its antigen is unidentified. Using constant-segment primers, 5'RACE produced TCR alpha and TCR beta cDNA libraries carrying sample barcodes and UMIs. TCRdb used MiXCR to reprocess the 5' RACE reads, holding one entry per CDR3 protein. Here the sample spans about 320,000 distinct CDR3 sequences, approximately 15% being singletons. Study-level points and caveats: Pre-infection memory held some responding clones, suggesting pre-existing cross-reactive T cells responded. The second-wave clones peaking on day 37 were not confirmed as SARS-CoV-2-specific.

The chain recombines TRBV6-5 with TRBJ2-5; 8 bases align to TRBD2. The sequence was obtained from a man younger than 35 who had mild COVID-19 (a few samples of this study predate the infection). Cell type and time point are not known. The sample consisted of PBMCs or a T cell subset sorted from them (not recorded which). CDR3 nucleotide sequence: TGTGCCAGCAGTTATTCACCGGGACTAGGGCAGACCCAGTACTTC. It codes for CASSYSPGLGQTQYF.